Each of the 25 T cell receptor beta chains below was sequenced from the same sample in a study of blood T cell repertoires in COVID-19. Only in-frame clones appear in the TCRdb table, and some are missing; sequencing was by immunoSEQ multiplex PCR. The repertoire holds 150,000 to 200,000 clones, around 82% seen once, with 9.8% in the top ten. Sample: peripheral blood. All receptors derive from a woman of 80 years or more with acute or convalescent COVID-19.

V is TRBV2 and J is TRBJ2-7, with TRBD1 matching 9 bases. CDR1 and CDR2 (germline): SNHLY, FYNNEI. CDR3 size: 15 residues. J was trimmed by 7 bases and V by 6 bases; bases with no gene match: 13. CDR3 DNA sequence: TGTGCCAGCAGGGTTACAGGGGGCCCCCCGTATGAGCAGTACTTC. Its translation is CASRVTGGPPYEQYF.

The chain links TRBV27 to TRBJ1-2; no clear D. The V end lost 6 bases, the J end lost 7 bases, and 21 bases lay between the germline ends. Germline V gene sequence: CDR1 MNHEY, CDR2 SMNVEV (reference sequence). The CDR3 length is 15 residues. The CDR3 DNA follows: TGTGCCAGCAGCTTCACCCACACCATCCAGGCTGGCTACACCTTC. Translating gives CASSFTHTIQAGYTF.

The CDR3 DNA sequence: TGTGCCAGCAGCTTAGGGGGTCAGGGCACTGAAGCTTTCTTT. Encoded protein: CASSLGGQGTEAFF. V usage is TRBV7-2 and J usage is TRBJ1-1; a weak D match, TRBD1 (5 bases). The length of the CDR3 is 14 residues. V lost 1 base and J 4 bases, leaving 10 bases between the germline ends. Germline CDR1 reads SGHTA; CDR2 reads FQGNSA.

With respect to this clone: Other DNA sequences in this specimen translate into the identical CDR3. This rearrangement joins TRBV18 to TRBJ2-1, with 8 bases matching TRBD1. Germline V gene data show CDR1 as KGHSH and CDR2 as LQKENI. CDR3 size: 15 residues. Unmatched junction bases numbered 5, after V lost 3 bases and J lost 4 bases. CDR3 in amino acids: CASSPGTGSYNEQFF. The CDR3 nucleotides are TGTGCCAGCTCACCCGGGACAGGCTCTTACAATGAGCAGTTCTTC.

This clone was seen a few times. The CDR3 DNA is TGTGCCAGCTCACCGGCAGGGGGGAGTAGCAATCAGCCCCAGCATTTT. This encodes CASSPAGGSSNQPQHF. The chain joins TRBV18 to TRBJ1-5; 7 nucleotides align to TRBD1. After removal of 3 bases from V and 0 bases from J, the junction contained 5 bases not matched to a gene. Germline lookup yields CDR1 KGHSH and CDR2 LQKENI. The CDR3 covers 16 residues.

This chain links TRBV7-3 with TRBJ2-1; 13 bases are a match to TRBD2. V lost 3 bases, J lost 7 bases, and 6 bases stayed unmatched. Germline CDR1 SGHTA, CDR2 FQGTGA. The CDR3 loop spans 16 amino acids. The CDR3 reads CASSLGRTSGRNEQFF. CDR3 nucleotides: TGTGCCAGCAGCTTGGGACGGACTAGCGGGAGAAATGAGCAGTTCTTC.

The chain joins TRBV6-6 to TRBJ2-1, with D unclear. Trimming pared 0 bases from V and 10 bases from J, leaving 4 bases between. CDR1 MNHNY and CDR2 SVGAGI come from the germline V gene (reference sequence). There are 11 residues in the CDR3. The CDR3 DNA reads TGTGCCAGCAGTTACTCCAGAGAGCAGTTCTTC. This encodes CASSYSREQFF.

The chain employs TRBV5-1 and TRBJ2-1; D is perhaps TRBD2 (5 bases). Trimming removed 0 bases from V and 8 bases from J, with 18 bases in between. The CDR3 has 16 amino acids. CDR1 is SGHRS and CDR2 is YFSETQ in the germline V gene. In DNA, the CDR3 is TGCGCCAGCAGCTTGGCAATGGGAGCGGAGAGTGATGAGCAGTTCTTC. This sequence encodes CASSLAMGAESDEQFF.

The chain couples TRBV19 to TRBJ2-7; TRBD2 matches at 9 bases. Germline CDR1 and CDR2: LNHDA and SQIVND (reference sequence). This CDR3 has 16 amino acids. J gave up 2 bases and V 5 bases, and 10 bases lay outside the gene matches. CDR3 nucleotide sequence: TGTGCCAGTAGTCCCTGGGGGGCGGGAGGGGCCTACGAGCAGTACTTC. It specifies CASSPWGAGGAYEQYF.

This clone was seen more than once but under ten times. The chain joins TRBV9 to TRBJ2-1; the match to TRBD2 covers 7 bases. Germline trimming cut 0 bases from V and 9 bases from J; bases unmatched to any gene: 3. The CDR3 extends over 13 amino acids. CDR1 SGDLS and CDR2 YYNGEE come from the germline V gene. CDR3 DNA sequence: TGTGCCAGCAGCGTAGTGGCGGGAGTTGAGCAGTTCTTC. Protein sequence: CASSVVAGVEQFF.

The J gene is TRBJ1-4, the V gene TRBV4-2; no firm D call. The CDR3 loop spans 13 amino acids. The germline V gene has CDR1 LGHNA and CDR2 YNFKEQ. Trimming took off 7 bases at V and 11 bases at J, with 17 bases between the two ends. Here the CDR3 DNA reads TGTGCCAGCACCCTATTACAGTATGGGAAACTGTTTTTT. It yields the protein CASTLLQYGKLFF.

The chain recombines TRBV7-2 with TRBJ2-1; TRBD2 agrees at 15 bases. V was pared by 5 bases and J by 12 bases, with 8 bases of the junction left unmatched. Per germline, CDR1 SGHTA and CDR2 FQGNSA. The CDR3 sequence is 15 residues long. The chain's CDR3 is CASSPGTSGGYGQFF. The CDR3 region has the DNA TGTGCCAGCAGCCCGGGGACTAGCGGGGGGTATGGGCAGTTCTTC.

The chain joins TRBV5-1 to TRBJ1-1; weak D call: TRBD1 (6 bases). Germline V gene sequence: CDR1 SGHRS, CDR2 YFSETQ. Trimming took off 4 bases at V and 3 bases at J, with 16 bases between the two ends. The CDR3 contains 15 residues. The CDR3 is CASSPGGGRDTEAFF. Written as DNA, the CDR3 is TGCGCCAGCAGCCCGGGCGGGGGCAGGGACACTGAAGCTTTCTTT. The whole variable domain, remainder taken from reference TRBV5-1 and TRBJ1-1, is KAGVTQTPRYLIKTRGQQVTLSCSPISGHRSVSWYQQTPGQGLQFLFEYFSETQRNKGNFPGRFSGRQFSNSRSEMNVSTLELGDSALYLCASSPGGGRDTEAFFGQGTRLTVV.

The chain recombines TRBV19 with TRBJ1-4, with TRBD1 matching over 8 bases. V lost 10 bases, J lost 6 bases, and 13 bases stayed unmatched. Germline CDR1 is LNHDA and CDR2 is SQIVND (reference sequence). The CDR3 loop spans 15 amino acids. The CDR3 loop is CATTPGQGGYEKLFF. The DNA for the CDR3 is TGTGCCACCACCCCCGGACAGGGAGGCTATGAAAAACTGTTTTTT.

The J gene is TRBJ2-2, the V gene TRBV4-1, with D perhaps TRBD1 (6 bases). V was trimmed by 2 bases and J by 5 bases, leaving 15 bases between them. The CDR3 extends over 16 amino acids. Germline V lookup: CDR1 MGHRA, CDR2 YSYEKL. The CDR3, as DNA: TGCGCCAGCAGCCAACGTATTATAACAGGGACCGGGGAGCTGTTTTTT. Translated: CASSQRIITGTGELFF.

This clone was picked up a small number of times. The V call is TRBV10-1, the J call TRBJ1-5; tentative D call: TRBD1 (6 bases). Germline-derived CDR1 and CDR2 are WNHNN and SYGVQD (reference sequence). Trimming took off 2 bases at V and 6 bases at J, with 11 bases between the two ends. The CDR3 totals 14 residues. The CDR3: CASSETGSPQPQHF. The CDR3 region has the DNA TGCGCCAGCAGTGAGACAGGGTCGCCTCAGCCCCAGCATTTT.

The chain combines TRBV2 with TRBJ2-3, with D perhaps matching TRBD1 (5 bases). V was cut by 5 bases and J by 8 bases, with 17 bases left in between. Germline V gives CDR1 SNHLY, CDR2 FYNNEI. This CDR3 is 14 amino acids long. The CDR3 DNA is TGTGCCAGCAGTACCTCCTCATACAGGAGTACGCAGTATTTT. This codes for CASSTSSYRSTQYF.

This clone showed up just once. V gene TRBV19 combines with J gene TRBJ1-5, with a possible D match to TRBD1 (6 bases). The CDR3 spans 17 residues. With 5 bases removed from V and 9 bases from J, the gap between germline ends came to 26 bases. Germline CDR1 LNHDA, CDR2 SQIVND (reference sequence). The CDR3 sequence: CASSARTERGPLWPQHF. CDR3 in DNA: TGTGCCAGTAGTGCTCGGACAGAAAGGGGTCCCCTATGGCCCCAGCATTTT.

This sequence joins TRBV11-3 and TRBJ1-6; the D is unclear. The CDR3 is 16 residues long. V was clipped by 6 bases and J by 0 bases, with 12 bases between them. Germline lookup yields CDR1 SGHNT and CDR2 YENEEA. CDR3 sequence (DNA): TGTGCCAGCAGACCGACTGCAAGCTCCTATAATTCACCCCTCCACTTT. It codes for CASRPTASSYNSPLHF.

The J gene is TRBJ2-1, the V gene TRBV10-2; 9 bases are a match to TRBD2. The length of the CDR3 is 17 residues. The V gene's germline CDR1 is WSHSY and CDR2 SAAADI. Trimming took 8 bases from V and 1 from J; bases not matched to a gene: 12. CDR3 coding DNA: TGCGCCAGCTCTGAGGGTAGCGGGGGAACGTCCTACAATGAGCAGTTCTTC. It yields the protein CASSEGSGGTSYNEQFF.

This chain connects TRBV12-3 or TRBV12-4 to TRBJ1-5; D is perhaps TRBD1 (5 bases). Trimming took off 5 bases at V and 7 bases at J, with 12 bases between the two ends. This CDR3 region has 13 residues. The chain's CDR3 is CASSAGSGQPQHF. DNA for the CDR3: TGTGCCAGCAGTGCAGGGTCCGGACAGCCCCAGCATTTT.

This clone has only a few counts. The chain carries TRBV6-2 or TRBV6-3 and TRBJ2-3, with 10 bases that match TRBD2. Germline loops: CDR1 MNHEY, CDR2 SVGEGT. This CDR3 is built from 16 residues. Losses at the gene ends were 4 bases for V and 6 bases for J; bases not matched to a gene: 10. CDR3 protein: CASSFLSGGVADTQYF. For the CDR3, the DNA is TGTGCCAGCAGTTTCTTAAGCGGGGGGGTCGCGGATACGCAGTATTTT.

The genes are TRBV6-5 and TRBJ1-2, with 8 positions matching TRBD1. The ends lost 2 bases at V and 3 bases at J; junction bases unmatched: 2. This CDR3 has 14 residues. The germline V gene has CDR1 MNHEY and CDR2 SVGAGI. The CDR3 loop is CASSYQGADYGYTF. The CDR3 DNA follows: TGTGCCAGCAGTTACCAGGGGGCGGACTATGGCTACACCTTC.

The gene calls are TRBV3-1 (or the pseudogene TRBV3-2) and TRBJ2-7; 10 nucleotides match TRBD1. Germline V CDR1 and CDR2: LGHDT, YNNKEL (reference sequence). This CDR3 is built from 13 residues. With V trimmed by 4 bases and J by 7 bases, 4 bases remained unmatched. Written as DNA, the CDR3 is TGTGCCAGCAGCCGACAGGGGGCCGAAGAGCAGTACTTC. Translating gives CASSRQGAEEQYF.

The chain has TRBV10-2 and TRBJ1-6, with TRBD1 matching over 9 bases. The CDR3 is 16 amino acids. The germline V gene has CDR1 WSHSY and CDR2 SAAADI. V was pared by 5 bases and J by 7 bases, with 9 bases of the junction left unmatched. The CDR3 sequence: CASSPTRQGGNSPLHF. In nucleotides, the CDR3 is TGCGCCAGCAGTCCTACGCGACAGGGGGGGAATTCACCCCTCCACTTT.